The TCR beta chain under discussion was sequenced for a study of cytomegalovirus exposure and HLA in healthy donors (dated by TCRdb to about 2017). A note on the overall study: In an earlier analysis of some 610 of the donors, 276 Gb of sequence data and some 100 million unique TCR beta sequences from approximately 180 million T cells were reported. Class I and class II HLA loci were covered by the typing at four-digit resolution. Besides the first cohort of more than 650 subjects, a separate validation cohort made up of 90 to 150 different subjects was used. An earlier analysis of approximately 630 of the donors applied high-throughput TCR beta sequencing to assess whether each TCR beta V gene segment acted as functional or pseudogenic. Among about 360 genotyped donors of the cohort, an average of 235,054 unique TCR beta nucleotide sequences were sequenced per donor, approximately 20% of them non-productive. Roughly 5 DR-DQ haplotypes were handled as single units for association and clustering, since linkage in the cohort was strong. A later genetic analysis took genome-wide SNP genotypes for about three fifths of the 666 donors and used that subset as a discovery cohort. Donor age, sex, ethnicity and CMV serostatus were compiled alongside the repertoire data. About 280 gigabases of sequencing data and around 80 million unique TCR sequences made up an early release that covered around 640 HLA-typed donors. The study profiled the T cell repertoires of hundreds of subjects by immunosequencing and related them to cytomegalovirus serostatus. All discovery cohort repertoires had been generated on a single sequencing platform. A later analysis re-analyzed previously published TCR beta repertoires from about 600 donors and added high-resolution HLA genotyping to study TCR occurrence patterns. The aim of the study was to test whether cataloging public T cell receptors could identify signatures of past pathogen exposure. High-throughput TCR immunosequencing, statistical association of individual TCRs with disease status, and machine learning were combined to predict cytomegalovirus infection status. The number of typed donors differed by locus: about 620-630 for A, B, C, DRB1 and DQB1; approximately 520 for DQA1; approximately 600 for DPA1; and around 470 for DPB1. Rather than drawing on any new phenotypic data, the later analysis identified candidate immune exposures from TCR beta sequences and the way those sequences occurred across donors. Among the approximately 400 genotyped donors, approximately 76% belonged to the genetic ancestry cluster associated with self-reported Caucasian donors. On the study overall, not on this receptor specifically: In a later analysis, HLA-associated TCR beta chains were found to be more clonally expanded and to have lower generation probabilities than equally common non-associated chains. An association between a missense DCLRE1C variant and V-gene and J-gene trimming of TCR beta chains was found in a later genetic analysis and replicated in an independent cohort. In a later genetic analysis, fewer N-insertions in productive TCRs were reported among donors in an Asian-associated ancestry cluster than the approximately 670-donor mean. According to the authors, the approach could potentially be generalized to other disease states and immunological phenotypes. In an earlier analysis of approximately 590 of the donors, most TCR beta V segments appeared in productive rearrangements about 87% or about 30% of the time, broadly matching IMGT annotations. This cohort had only TCR beta chains sequenced, and the lack of alpha or paired-chain data limited which features could be detected. The earlier analysis of approximately 560 of the donors excluded about 16 rarely observed V segments, including chromosome 9 orphons, because counts were too low. A later analysis found that most CMV-associated TCR beta chains appeared HLA-restricted, with HLA associations seemingly driven largely by CMV exposure. A further reported finding was that TCR beta sequences accurately predicted the HLA-A and HLA-B alleles for most subjects in the first cohort. In a later analysis, TCR association rates were found to vary across HLA loci, with the most associated TCRs seen for DRB1 alleles and the fewest for HLA-C alleles. Because HLA typing was unavailable for some donors at each locus, only the typed subset was used in association tests. The study gave a list of over 150 TCR beta chains associated with cytomegalovirus. When HLA alleles, especially DR and DQ, strongly co-occurred, TCR associations were difficult to assign to individual alleles. Several of the top co-occurrence clusters appeared to be linked to parvovirus B19, influenza, CMV and Epstein-Barr virus, according to a later analysis. Across donors, most TCR sequences were observed very rarely, whereas some public TCRs were present in many individuals. In both the original and validation cohorts, the classifier was reported to diagnose cytomegalovirus status with high specificity and sensitivity. Roughly uniform sequencing depth across donors was assumed in presence/absence analyses, although this assumption may not hold. Some IMGT-functional V segments, including TRBV6-2 and TRBV6-3, could not be distinguished by the 87-base-pair reads and were therefore excluded. At a false discovery rate of 0.05, a later analysis linked 15,000 to 20,000 TCR beta sequences to specific HLA alleles. In vitro tests confirmed that three of the cytomegalovirus-associated TCR beta chains recognize cytomegalovirus antigens. For the cohort, immune exposure information was limited to CMV serostatus. Linkage disequilibrium might explain the correlated functional status among segregating V segments, but an unknown experimental factor could not be excluded. The sequencing pipeline was judged likely to have produced a cluster of highly shared sequence variants as a technical artifact.

In the case of this clone: It lacks a known antigen. No much larger clonotype is one base removed from it; base qualities were not supplied.

The library was built by means of the immunoSEQ multiplex PCR assay. For the multiplex PCR, a mixture combining 60 forward primers for TCR Vbeta segments and 13 reverse primers for TCR Jbeta segments was used. A multiplex PCR assay on genomic DNA amplified the CDR3 region of rearranged TCR beta genes. The amplified TCR beta libraries were sequenced on the Illumina HiSeq System as 87-base-pair reads. The authors' analysis ran thus. In a later analysis, some 80 million unique TCR beta chains were counted across the roughly 670 repertoires, and about 10 million of these chains were shared by at least two donors. To remove PCR and sequencing errors, raw reads were error-corrected and collapsed into unique sequences using a nearest-neighbor algorithm that merged closely related sequences. CDR3 sequences were aligned to IMGT reference sequences to assign V, D and J gene segments. For a sequence to be retained, a match of at least six nucleotides to both a V gene segment and a J gene segment was required. A rearrangement was called productive if the CDR3 had no stop codons and remained in frame with V and J, and every other rearrangement was called non-productive. CDR3 was defined by IMGT convention, running from the second conserved V-encoded cysteine to the conserved J-encoded phenylalanine. The earlier analysis of 450 to 750 of the donors excluded any sequence lacking an unambiguous match to a single V gene segment. In an earlier analysis of about 590 of the donors, a V segment was called functional when productive rearrangements were above 56.7%, and segregating when the standard deviation between donors exceeded 5%. A statistical classification framework was built for diagnosing cytomegalovirus status from the catalog of TCR beta chain sequences. A later analysis assigned V and J genes by comparing TCR nucleotide sequences with IMGT/GENE-DB human TR gene sequences. A later analysis assigned CDR3 sequences and most-parsimonious VDJ recombination scenarios with the TCRdist pipeline. A later analysis defined each TCR beta chain by its CDR3 amino acid sequence plus V-gene family, and excluded reads lacking a unique V-gene family. A later analysis removed 550 to 700 highly shared, low-generation-probability nucleotide sequences to deal with suspected cross-contamination and a sequencing artifact. A later analysis calculated a clonal expansion index for each public chain from normalized within-repertoire ranks of inferred template counts. In a later analysis, generation probabilities were computed with a VDJ recombination model fitted to out-of-frame rearrangements, and the resulting probabilities were checked against IGoR. In a later analysis, TCR-TCR, TCR-HLA and TCR-CMV co-occurrence was scored with hypergeometric tests, and a repertoire-size bias correction was applied to TCR pairs. False discovery rates were estimated in a later analysis by permuting HLA or CMV assignments 20 times. In a later analysis, co-occurring TCRs were grouped using DBSCAN, and TCRdist sequence similarity was added for clustering within HLA-allele-positive subsets. Repertoires with fewer than 30,000 or more than 120,000 public chains were left out of co-occurrence clustering, as were about 5 repertoires with anomalous nucleotide sharing. TCRdb took this table from immuneACCESS and kept in-frame rearrangements with V and J called. Such tables lack part of the clones; where checked against another copy, unresolved V genes explain under half of the gap, and the rest is unexplained. Clonal size and the V and J genes are those of that table, whereas D and trimming came from the DNA. Recorded for this sample are roughly 120,000 clones; 73% of them occurred a single time. The ten top clones hold approximately 4.3% of the sample.

The cohort was made up of around 720 healthy bone marrow donors. At the time of sampling, every cohort member was nominally healthy, though immune exposures that went unrecorded were likely present. The donor was CMV seropositive and was included in the group of 250 to 300 seropositive cohort members. Every donor gave a peripheral blood sample, and the peripheral blood mononuclear cells from that sample were used for TCR beta sequencing. The Qiagen DNeasy Blood Extraction Kit was used to extract genomic DNA from the blood cell samples. The CDR3 starts with the cysteine, ends with the phenylalanine, and has 16 residues. Kept here is only the CDR3 DNA, which spans 48 bases and is read in frame from base 1. According to the germline V gene, CDR1 reads MDHEN and CDR2 reads SYDVKM. Unmatched junction bases come to 18, with V trimmed by 7 bases and J by 11 bases.

Source material: PBMCs. This receptor chain uses TRBV28 and TRBJ1-4; TRBD1 fits 8 bases in the junction. The receptor was isolated from a man in his sixties in good health and CMV-seropositive. The CDR3 here reads CASTPNLGGQGRKLFF. The DNA sequence reads TGTGCCAGCACCCCAAACCTAGGTGGACAGGGACGGAAACTGTTTTTT.